The source of this T cell receptor beta chain is a study of T-cell memory formation after mild COVID-19. Findings and caveats of the study: Second-wave clones peaking on day 37 lacked confirmed SARS-CoV-2 specificity. Clones which contracted sat mainly in CM and EM if CD4+, and in EMRA if CD8+. Clones that shrank (day 15 to 85) were balanced CD4/CD8, whereas later expanders leaned CD4+.

5'RACE primed at constant segments yielded TCR alpha and TCR beta cDNA libraries bearing sample barcodes and UMIs. TCRdb fed the 5' RACE reads into MiXCR, producing one record per CDR3 protein. The sample includes 550,000 to 600,000 distinct CDR3 sequences, about 20% seen only once; the top ten take approximately 8.4%. This clonotype was detected only a few times. The antigen is unknown. This TCR was recovered from an adult woman who had mild COVID-19 (a few samples of this study predate the infection). Cell type and time point are not known. The source material was PBMCs or a T cell subset sorted from them (not recorded which).

This chain's CDR3 is CASSQDSALAANEQFF. In DNA form, the CDR3 reads TGCGCCAGCAGCCAAGATTCGGCGCTAGCGGCCAATGAGCAGTTCTTC. The chain joins TRBV4-1 to TRBJ2-1, with TRBD2 matching 7 bases. Trimming cost V 0 bases and J 6 bases; bases outside gene matches: 8. CDR3 length: 16 residues. The germline V gene encodes CDR1 MGHRA and CDR2 YSYEKL.